This TCR beta chain derives from a study of CD8 T cells in ankylosing spondylitis. There are many counts of this clonotype. Its target is not known. Study-wide results and limits: Some of the motif variants had earlier been found in reactive arthritis patients' fluid and blood. Reportedly, disease-linked clones are significantly enriched in ankylosing spondylitis patients' matched synovial fluid.

Using its own MiXCR run on the 5' RACE reads, TCRdb lists one record per CDR3 protein. The data show approximately 90,000 distinct CDR3 sequences, roughly 8.3% seen once. Trimming stripped 8 bases from V and 6 bases from J, with 14 bases between. The CDR3 spans 13 residues. Germline CDR1 MNHEY, CDR2 SVGEGT. Input material: blood, either unsorted or a sorted T cell fraction (not recorded which). This clonotype was obtained from a male donor with ankylosing spondylitis or in good health (not recorded which). The chain combines TRBV6-2 or TRBV6-3 with TRBJ2-1; no definite D call. The CDR3: CASRDPPGNEQFF. The CDR3 DNA follows: TGTGCCAGCCGAGACCCACCGGGCAATGAGCAGTTCTTC.